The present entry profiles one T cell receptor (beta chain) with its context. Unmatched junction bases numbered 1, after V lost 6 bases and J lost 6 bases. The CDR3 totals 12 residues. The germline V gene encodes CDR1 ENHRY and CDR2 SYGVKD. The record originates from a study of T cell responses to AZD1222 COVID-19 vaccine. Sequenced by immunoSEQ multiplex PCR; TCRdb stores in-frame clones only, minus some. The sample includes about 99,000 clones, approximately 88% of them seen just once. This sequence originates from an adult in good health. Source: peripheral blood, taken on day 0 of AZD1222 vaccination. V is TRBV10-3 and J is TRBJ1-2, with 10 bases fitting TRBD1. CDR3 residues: CAIRGQGNGYTF. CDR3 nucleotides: TGTGCCATCAGGGGACAGGGGAATGGCTACACCTTC.